This T cell receptor (beta chain) was recovered during a study of cytomegalovirus exposure and HLA in healthy donors. 60 Vbeta and 13 Jbeta primers were used in PCR. Generated by immunoSEQ multiplex PCR, the TCRdb table keeps only in-frame clones and is missing some. The table has about 110,000 clones, about three quarters seen once. Findings and caveats of the study: There were over 150 TCR beta chains listed as cytomegalovirus-associated. With high specificity and sensitivity, the classifier reportedly diagnosed cytomegalovirus status.

The CDR3 covers 16 residues. Between the trimmed V and J ends, which lost 3 bases and 6 bases, there was a span of 20 bases. From germline, CDR1 is MNHEY and CDR2 SVGAGI. As concerns this clone: Antigen specificity is unknown.

V is TRBV6-5 and J is TRBJ1-1; D not resolved. The sequenced sample consisted of PBMCs. This receptor was obtained from a woman in her fifties or sixties in good health and CMV-seropositive. The CDR3 coding sequence is TGTGCCAGCAGTTATTTCGGGTTTGTGGGTGCCCCTGAAGCTTTCTTT. The encoded protein is CASSYFGFVGAPEAFF.